Below are 27 T cell receptor beta chains sequenced from a single sample in a study of cytomegalovirus exposure and HLA in healthy donors (dated by TCRdb to about 2017). To prepare the library, the immunoSEQ multiplex PCR assay was applied. For the multiplex PCR, a mixture combining 60 forward primers for TCR Vbeta segments and 13 reverse primers for TCR Jbeta segments was used. Entries here come from immuneACCESS through TCRdb and include only in-frame sequences with V and J called. Some clones fail to appear in such tables; in the studies checked, an unresolved V gene covers under half of the shortfall, and the cause of the remainder is unknown. This sample gives more than 90,000 clones in total; around 74% of them show up just once. Roughly 7% of the sample belongs to the ten largest clones. The source material was PBMCs. The receptor set was obtained from a middle-aged man in good health and CMV-seropositive.

J is TRBJ2-2 and V is TRBV5-1; D may be TRBD1 (5 bases). V lost 1 base to trimming and J lost 3 bases, with 7 bases between them. CDR1 and CDR2 (germline): SGHRS, YFSETQ. The CDR3 has 14 amino acids. CDR3 coding DNA: TGCGCCAGCAGCTTGTTAGGGGACACCGGGGAGCTGTTTTTT. This encodes CASSLLGDTGELFF.

The rearrangement joins TRBV6-5 to TRBJ1-2, with 7 bases fitting TRBD1. V gave up 7 bases and J gave up 2 bases; unmatched junction bases: 4. Germline CDR1 is MNHEY and CDR2 is SVGAGI. CDR3 length equals 13 residues. In DNA, the CDR3 is TGTGCCAGCACCAGGGACAGCAACTATGGCTACACCTTC. It yields the protein CASTRDSNYGYTF.

The chain recombines TRBV28 with TRBJ2-7; possible D gene TRBD1, 6 bases. The CDR3 consists of 12 residues. V gave up 6 bases and J gave up 5 bases, with 11 bases separating them. The germline gives CDR1 MDHEN, CDR2 SYDVKM. The CDR3 region is CASRPPGDEQYF. The CDR3 DNA follows: TGTGCCAGCAGGCCTCCAGGGGACGAGCAGTACTTC.

The chain links TRBV28 to TRBJ2-7, with 9 bases matching TRBD1. V shed 10 bases, J shed 2 bases, and the junction held 12 bases outside the gene matches. CDR1 is MDHEN and CDR2 is SYDVKM in the germline V gene. The length of the CDR3 is 15 residues. The CDR3, as DNA: TGTGCCACCTTAACGACCGGGACAGGGCCCTACGAGCAGTACTTC. This gives the protein CATLTTGTGPYEQYF.

This rearrangement joins TRBV29-1 to TRBJ1-3; D gene unclear. V lost 7 bases, J lost 0 bases, and 7 bases lay in between. The CDR3 runs 12 residues. Germline assignment: CDR1 SQVTM and CDR2 ANQGSEA. The CDR3, as DNA: TGCAGCGGGGAGGGCTCTGGAAACACCATATATTTT. Amino acids: CSGEGSGNTIYF. The full variable domain, its missing parts supplied by reference TRBV29-1 and TRBJ1-3, is SAVISQKPSRDICQRGTSLTIQCQVDSQVTMMFWYRQQPGQSLTLIATANQGSEATYESGFVIDKFPISRPNLTFSTLTVSNMSPEDSSIYLCSGEGSGNTIYFGEGSWLTVV.

This chain connects TRBV4-3 to TRBJ1-2; 12 nucleotides line up with TRBD1. CDR1 is LGHNA, CDR2 YSLEER, per germline. V dropped 1 base and J dropped 4; count of bases not matched to a gene: 7. The CDR3 spans 17 residues. CDR3 in DNA: TGCGCCAGCAGCCAAGGTGGGACAGGGGGCCCGATCTATGGCTACACCTTC. This encodes CASSQGGTGGPIYGYTF.

This clone came up a few times. V gene TRBV11-2 combines with J gene TRBJ1-1, with D unresolved. The CDR3 contains 14 residues. Germline CDR1 is SGHAT and CDR2 is FQNNGV. V gave up 1 base and J gave up 9 bases, with 15 bases separating them. The CDR3 protein is CASSLVTIGHQAFF. The CDR3 DNA is TGTGCCAGCAGCTTAGTTACTATAGGCCATCAAGCTTTCTTT.

V is TRBV7-9 and J is TRBJ2-3; no reliable D call. The germline V gene has CDR1 SEHNR and CDR2 FQNEAQ (reference sequence). The CDR3 is 13 residues long. Deletions cut 4 bases from V and 9 bases from J, with 14 bases between. CDR3 in amino acids: CASSSLTSPTQYF. The CDR3 DNA reads as TGTGCCAGCAGCTCTCTAACGTCTCCAACGCAGTATTTT.

This clone appeared a few times. V is TRBV19 and J is TRBJ1-5, with D unresolved. Germline V gene sequence: CDR1 LNHDA, CDR2 SQIVND (reference sequence). The ends were cut back, 3 bases at V and 3 bases at J, with 9 bases in the middle. This CDR3 region has 14 residues. CDR3: CASSIKETNQPQHF. In DNA form, the CDR3 reads TGTGCCAGTAGTATTAAGGAGACCAATCAGCCCCAGCATTTT.

Relative to its sample, this clone is medium-sized (0.01 to 0.1%). The V and J genes are TRBV19 and TRBJ2-1, with unresolved D. CDR1 is LNHDA and CDR2 is SQIVND in the germline V gene (reference sequence). The CDR3 sequence is 11 residues long. Deletions cut 7 bases from V and 9 bases from J, with 10 bases between. The chain's CDR3 is CASTHSFEQFF. As DNA, the CDR3 is TGTGCCAGTACCCATAGTTTTGAGCAGTTCTTC.

The V call is TRBV7-3, the J call TRBJ2-3; TRBD2 aligns across 13 bases. The germline V gene encodes CDR1 SGHTA and CDR2 FQGTGA. The V segment lost 4 bases and the J segment 4 bases; nucleotides outside the gene matches: 5. The length of the CDR3 is 16 residues. CDR3 DNA: TGTGCCAGCAGCTCCCAAGGGACTAGCGGGGCAGATACGCAGTATTTT. Encoded protein: CASSSQGTSGADTQYF.

The V gene is TRBV5-6, the J gene TRBJ2-5; D perhaps matches TRBD2 (6 bases). Trimming cost V 0 bases and J 2 bases, with 11 bases left between them. CDR3 length: 15 residues. The germline V gene encodes CDR1 SGHDT and CDR2 YYEEEE. The chain's CDR3 is CASSLVVSGQETQYF. As DNA, the CDR3 is TGTGCCAGCAGCTTGGTGGTTAGCGGACAAGAGACCCAGTACTTC.

The V and J genes are TRBV2 and TRBJ1-2, with 7 bases identical to TRBD1. This CDR3 is built from 14 residues. The trim removed 2 bases at V and 8 bases at J, leaving 8 bases unmatched. Germline CDR1 is SNHLY and CDR2 is FYNNEI. For the CDR3, the DNA is TGTGCCAGCAGTGAAAGGAGGGGGCGGATCGGCTACACCTTC. Protein: CASSERRGRIGYTF. Full variable domain (missing parts from reference TRBV2 and TRBJ1-2): EPEVTQTPSHQVTQMGQEVILRCVPISNHLYFYWYRQILGQKVEFLVSFYNNEISEKSEIFDDQFSVERPDGSNFTLKIRSTKLEDSAMYFCASSERRGRIGYTFGSGTRLTVV.

This chain joins TRBV27 and TRBJ2-7, with 10 positions matching TRBD2. Losses at the gene ends were 6 bases for V and 4 bases for J; bases not matched to a gene: 12. CDR3 length: 16 amino acids. Germline-derived CDR1 and CDR2 are MNHEY and SMNVEV (reference sequence). The CDR3 reads CASSSWGLAGVYEQYF. CDR3 coding DNA: TGTGCCAGCAGCTCCTGGGGGCTAGCGGGAGTTTACGAGCAGTACTTC.

In its sample, this clone was seen a few times. This chain uses TRBV2 with TRBJ2-1, with D perhaps TRBD1 (5 bases). Germline assignment: CDR1 SNHLY and CDR2 FYNNEI. The CDR3 runs 13 residues. V was trimmed by 4 bases and J by 5 bases, leaving 9 bases between them. This CDR3 is CASSVQDNNEQFF. DNA for the CDR3: TGTGCCAGCAGTGTGCAGGACAACAATGAGCAGTTCTTC.

This clone was observed a few times. The CDR3: CASRGLLTSHEQFF. In nucleotides, the CDR3 is TGCGCCAGCAGAGGGTTACTAACTAGTCATGAGCAGTTCTTC. This chain connects TRBV5-1 to TRBJ2-1, with D possibly matching TRBD2 (5 bases). V was clipped by 5 bases and J by 8 bases, with 17 bases between them. Germline V CDR1 and CDR2: SGHRS, YFSETQ. CDR3 size: 14 residues.

This sequence joins TRBV6-6 and TRBJ2-1, with 7 bases aligning to TRBD2. Trimming cost V 2 bases and J 5 bases; bases outside gene matches: 3. From germline, CDR1 is MNHNY and CDR2 SVGAGI (reference sequence). CDR3 length: 14 residues. The CDR3 nucleotides read TGTGCCAGCAGTTACGCTAGCGGCAACAATGAGCAGTTCTTC. It translates to CASSYASGNNEQFF.

The chain couples TRBV28 to TRBJ2-3; 9 nucleotides agree with TRBD2. Germline V gene lookup returns CDR1 MDHEN and CDR2 SYDVKM. The CDR3 is made up of 16 amino acids. Trimming removed 10 bases from V and 0 bases from J; junction bases left unmatched: 11. The CDR3 sequence is CATLTSGKGSTDTQYF. CDR3 nucleotides: TGTGCCACCCTGACTAGCGGTAAGGGAAGCACAGATACGCAGTATTTT.

The rearrangement joins TRBV9 to TRBJ2-5; 7 nucleotides match TRBD1. V lost 3 bases to trimming and J lost 1 base; unmatched junction nucleotides: 3. The CDR3 consists of 14 residues. Germline CDR1 is SGDLS and CDR2 is YYNGEE. The CDR3 DNA is TGTGCCAGCAGCGCCCGGACAGGCCAAGAGACCCAGTACTTC. Translation gives CASSARTGQETQYF.

The chain links TRBV28 to TRBJ1-2, with a possible D match to TRBD1 (5 bases). Trimming cost V 2 bases and J 3 bases, with 7 bases left between them. The CDR3 is 13 residues long. CDR1 is MDHEN, CDR2 SYDVKM, per germline. The CDR3 DNA reads as TGTGCCAGCAGTTTAGGAGGGGACTATGGCTACACCTTC. Protein: CASSLGGDYGYTF.

Only a few counts were recorded for this clone. The rearrangement joins TRBV7-6 to TRBJ2-5, with 10 bases matching TRBD2. Germline CDR1 is SGHVS and CDR2 is FNYEAQ. V lost 1 base, J lost 5 bases, and 1 base stayed unmatched. The CDR3 extends over 14 amino acids. CDR3 sequence (DNA): TGTGCCAGCAGCTTAGGGACTAGCGGTGAGACCCAGTACTTC. Translating it yields CASSLGTSGETQYF.

The gene calls are TRBV7-9 and TRBJ2-2; 8 nucleotides align to TRBD1. Trimming removed 6 bases from V and 4 bases from J; junction bases left unmatched: 10. The CDR3 covers 16 residues. Per germline, CDR1 SEHNR and CDR2 FQNEAQ (reference sequence). CDR3 protein: CASSRPQGAGTGELFF. CDR3 DNA: TGTGCCAGCAGTCGCCCTCAGGGGGCGGGCACCGGGGAGCTGTTTTTT.

This clone was recorded once. This sequence joins TRBV5-5 and TRBJ1-1; weak D call: TRBD1 (6 bases). The V end was cut by 3 bases, the J end by 5 bases, with 11 bases between. CDR3 length: 13 amino acids. Looked up from germline, CDR1 is SGHKS and CDR2 is YYEKEE (reference sequence). CDR3 in DNA: TGTGCCAGCAGCTGGGGGCGGGGGACTGAAGCTTTCTTT. This encodes CASSWGRGTEAFF.

This chain joins TRBV6-5 and TRBJ1-2; 7 bases map to TRBD1. The CDR3 spans 13 residues. V gave up 5 bases and J gave up 8 bases; unmatched junction bases: 8. The V gene's germline CDR1 is MNHEY and CDR2 SVGAGI. Written as DNA, the CDR3 is TGTGCCAGCAGTGAAGACAGACAGGGCGGCTACACCTTC. It encodes CASSEDRQGGYTF.

This chain uses TRBV11-3 with TRBJ1-1, with TRBD1 as a possible D gene (5 bases). Trimming took 11 bases from V and 4 from J, leaving 20 bases between them. The CDR3 is made up of 14 amino acids. Germline V gives CDR1 SGHNT, CDR2 YENEEA. The CDR3 protein is CAGLTEGQGTEAFF. The CDR3 coding sequence is TGTGCCGGTCTTACCGAAGGCCAGGGCACTGAAGCTTTCTTT.

This chain uses TRBV10-3 with TRBJ2-3; TRBD2 agrees at 14 bases. The length of the CDR3 is 18 residues. Germline lookup yields CDR1 ENHRY and CDR2 SYGVKD. The J segment lost 3 bases and the V segment lost 3 bases, leaving 8 bases of the junction unmatched. The CDR3 spells CAISEPLTSGGATDTQYF. CDR3 nucleotides: TGTGCCATCAGTGAACCCCTGACTAGCGGGGGGGCAACAGATACGCAGTATTTT.

J is TRBJ2-7 and V is TRBV6-5, with 9 bases lining up with TRBD1. After removal of 2 bases from V and 3 bases from J, the junction contained 8 bases not matched to a gene. This CDR3 is built from 16 residues. The germline V gene has CDR1 MNHEY and CDR2 SVGAGI. The CDR3 region is CASSYPGTGNGYEQYF. The DNA for the CDR3 is TGTGCCAGCAGTTACCCCGGGACAGGGAACGGCTACGAGCAGTACTTC.